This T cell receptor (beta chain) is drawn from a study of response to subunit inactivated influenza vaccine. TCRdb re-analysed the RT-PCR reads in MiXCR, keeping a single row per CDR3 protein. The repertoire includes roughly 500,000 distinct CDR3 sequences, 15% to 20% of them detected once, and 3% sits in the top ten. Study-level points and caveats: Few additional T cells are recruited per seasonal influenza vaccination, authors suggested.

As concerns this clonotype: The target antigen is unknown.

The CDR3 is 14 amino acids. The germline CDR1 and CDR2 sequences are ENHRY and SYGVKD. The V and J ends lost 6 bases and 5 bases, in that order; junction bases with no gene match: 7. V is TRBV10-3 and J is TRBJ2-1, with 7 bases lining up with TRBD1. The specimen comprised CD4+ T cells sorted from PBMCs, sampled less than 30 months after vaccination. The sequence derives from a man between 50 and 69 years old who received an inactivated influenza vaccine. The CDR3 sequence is CAIRESQGNNEQFF. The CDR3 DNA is TGTGCCATCAGGGAATCACAGGGGAACAATGAGCAGTTCTTC.